This T cell receptor (beta chain) was identified during a study of memory CD8 T cells in hepatitis C reinfection. The time point here: peak reinfection, 3 to 8 weeks after reinfection detection. TCR sequencing was done directly ex vivo on sorted cells, without expansion in vitro. Total naive CD8 T cells were sorted as viable CD3+ CD8+ CD45RO- cells from a couple of donors. V gave up 5 bases and J gave up 3 bases; unmatched junction bases: 15. Germline V gene data show CDR1 as MDHEN and CDR2 as SYDVKM. This CDR3 comprises 17 residues. The assay was immunoSEQ multiplex PCR, and TCRdb's table has in-frame clones only and misses some. The sample lists tens of thousands of clones; 85% to 90% were seen once.

The sample consisted of naive CD8+ T cells sorted from blood. The chain has TRBV28 and TRBJ2-7; the match to TRBD2 covers 8 bases. The TCR comes from a man between 18 and 35 years old with hepatitis C virus infection. The chain's CDR3 is CASSLPVRGRPNYEQYF. Here the CDR3 DNA reads TGTGCCAGCAGTCTCCCGGTCCGCGGGAGGCCTAACTACGAGCAGTACTTC.